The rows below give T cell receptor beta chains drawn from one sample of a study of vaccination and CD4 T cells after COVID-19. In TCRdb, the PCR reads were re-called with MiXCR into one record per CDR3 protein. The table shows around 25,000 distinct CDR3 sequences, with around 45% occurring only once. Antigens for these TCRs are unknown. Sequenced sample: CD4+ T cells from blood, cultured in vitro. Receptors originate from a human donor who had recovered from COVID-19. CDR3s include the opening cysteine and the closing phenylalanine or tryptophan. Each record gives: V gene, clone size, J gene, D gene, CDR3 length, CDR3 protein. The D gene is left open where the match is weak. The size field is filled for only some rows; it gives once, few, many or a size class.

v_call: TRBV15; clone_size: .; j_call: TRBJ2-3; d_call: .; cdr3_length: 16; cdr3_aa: CATSRLNPGSTDTQYF
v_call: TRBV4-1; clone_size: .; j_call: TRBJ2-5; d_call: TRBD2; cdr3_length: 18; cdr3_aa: CASSQDRPGAGVLETQYF
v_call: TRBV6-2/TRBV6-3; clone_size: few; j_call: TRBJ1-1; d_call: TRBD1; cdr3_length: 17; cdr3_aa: CASSSPGQGNWNTEAFF
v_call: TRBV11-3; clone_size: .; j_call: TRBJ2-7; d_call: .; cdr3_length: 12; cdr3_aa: CASSFRSYEQYF
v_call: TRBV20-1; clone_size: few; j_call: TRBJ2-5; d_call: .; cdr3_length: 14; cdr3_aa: CSARDINRQETQYF
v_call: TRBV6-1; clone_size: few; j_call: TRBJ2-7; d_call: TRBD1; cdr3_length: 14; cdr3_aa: CASSNRQGAYEQYF
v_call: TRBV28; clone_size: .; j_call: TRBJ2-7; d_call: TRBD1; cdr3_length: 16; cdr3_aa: CASGHNGRTGTYEQYF
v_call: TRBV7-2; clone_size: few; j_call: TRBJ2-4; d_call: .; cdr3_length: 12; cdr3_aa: CASSPRGHIQYF
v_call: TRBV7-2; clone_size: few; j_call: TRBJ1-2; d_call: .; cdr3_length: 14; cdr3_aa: CASSLVGQGSGYTF
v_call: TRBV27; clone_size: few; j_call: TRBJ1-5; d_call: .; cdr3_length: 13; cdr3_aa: CASSLFGNQPQHF
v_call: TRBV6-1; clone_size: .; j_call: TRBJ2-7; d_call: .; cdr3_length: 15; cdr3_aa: CASKRDQTSAGEQYF
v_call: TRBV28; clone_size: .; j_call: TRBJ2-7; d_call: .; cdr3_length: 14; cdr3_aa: CASRDRGFSYEQYF
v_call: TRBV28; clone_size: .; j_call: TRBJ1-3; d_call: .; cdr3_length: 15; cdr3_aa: CASSPGPYSGNTIYF
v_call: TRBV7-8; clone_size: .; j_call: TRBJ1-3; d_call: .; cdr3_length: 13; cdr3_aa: CASSVKQGNTIYF
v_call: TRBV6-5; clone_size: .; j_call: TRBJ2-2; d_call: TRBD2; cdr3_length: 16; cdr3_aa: CASSYDGGRLSGELFF
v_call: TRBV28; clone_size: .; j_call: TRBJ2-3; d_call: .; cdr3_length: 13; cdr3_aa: CASTKRGSDTQYF
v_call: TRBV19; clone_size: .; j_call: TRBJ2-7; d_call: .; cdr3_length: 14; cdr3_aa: CASSVDSNSYEQYF
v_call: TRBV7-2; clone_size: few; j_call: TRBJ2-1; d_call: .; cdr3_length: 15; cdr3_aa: CASSLGLSAYNEQFF
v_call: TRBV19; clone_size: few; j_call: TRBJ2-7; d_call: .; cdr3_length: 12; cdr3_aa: CAGRGTAYEQYF
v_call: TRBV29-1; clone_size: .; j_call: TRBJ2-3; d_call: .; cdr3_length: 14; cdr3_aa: CSVVGGGGLDTQYF
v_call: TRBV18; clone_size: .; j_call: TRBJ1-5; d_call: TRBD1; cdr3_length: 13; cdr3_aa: CASTGQYNQPQHF
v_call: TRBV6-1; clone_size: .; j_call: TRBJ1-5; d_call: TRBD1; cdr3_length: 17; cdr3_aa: CASSQDRGMSKSQPQHF
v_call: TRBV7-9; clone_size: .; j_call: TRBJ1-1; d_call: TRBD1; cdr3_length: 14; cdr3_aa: CASSWDRPRTEAFF
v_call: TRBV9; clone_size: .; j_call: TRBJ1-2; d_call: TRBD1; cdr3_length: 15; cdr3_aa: CASSGDRGSYYGYTF
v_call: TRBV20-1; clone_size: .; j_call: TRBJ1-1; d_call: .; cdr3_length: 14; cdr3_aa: CSARVWGTNTEAFF
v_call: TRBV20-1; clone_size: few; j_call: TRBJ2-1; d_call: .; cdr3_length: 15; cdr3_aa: CSAALGPGAYNEQFF
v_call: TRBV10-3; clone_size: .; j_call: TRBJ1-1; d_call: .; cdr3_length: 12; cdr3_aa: CAISPADTEAFF
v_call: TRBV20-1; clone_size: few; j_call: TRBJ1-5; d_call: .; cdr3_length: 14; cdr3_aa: CSAPLTGSNQPQHF
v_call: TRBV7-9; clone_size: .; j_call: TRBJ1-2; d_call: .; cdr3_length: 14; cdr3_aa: CASSLGAGRYGYTF
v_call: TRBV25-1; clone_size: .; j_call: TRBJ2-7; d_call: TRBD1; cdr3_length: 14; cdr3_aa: CASNSDTGVYEQYF
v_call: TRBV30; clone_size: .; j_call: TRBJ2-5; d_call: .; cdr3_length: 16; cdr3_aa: CAWSVLMTSGAETQYF
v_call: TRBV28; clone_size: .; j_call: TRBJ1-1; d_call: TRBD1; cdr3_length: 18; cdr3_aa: CASSPAGGGVGMNTEAFF
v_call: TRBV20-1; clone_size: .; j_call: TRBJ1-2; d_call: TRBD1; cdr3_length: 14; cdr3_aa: CSARDRDSYRGYTF
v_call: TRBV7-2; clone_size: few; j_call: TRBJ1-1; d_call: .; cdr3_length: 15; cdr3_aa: CASSRMGRRDTEAFF
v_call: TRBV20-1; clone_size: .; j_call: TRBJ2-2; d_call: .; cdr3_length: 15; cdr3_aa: CSAENRQRLTGELFF
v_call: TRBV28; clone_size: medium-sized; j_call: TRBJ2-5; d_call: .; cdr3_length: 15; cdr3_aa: CASSLPTQAGETQYF
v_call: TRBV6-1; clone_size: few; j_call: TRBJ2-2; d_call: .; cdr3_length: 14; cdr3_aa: CASRSRVRTGELFF
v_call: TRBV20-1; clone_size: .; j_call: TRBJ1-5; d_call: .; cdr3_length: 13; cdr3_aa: CSASPPGAIAQHF
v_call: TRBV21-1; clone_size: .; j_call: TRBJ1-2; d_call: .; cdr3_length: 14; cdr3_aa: CASIFTGSAYGYTF
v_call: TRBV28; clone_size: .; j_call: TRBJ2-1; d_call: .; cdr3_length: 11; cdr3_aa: CASSNRNEQFF
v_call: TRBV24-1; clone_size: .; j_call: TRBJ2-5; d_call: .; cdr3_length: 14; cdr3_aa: CATSHGTYQETQYF
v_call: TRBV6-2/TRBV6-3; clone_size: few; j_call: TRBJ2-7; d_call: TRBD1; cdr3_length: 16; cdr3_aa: CASSYRQGVGPYEQYF
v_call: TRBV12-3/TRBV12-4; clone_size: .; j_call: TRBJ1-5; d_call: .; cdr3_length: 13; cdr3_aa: CASSLGSNQPQHF
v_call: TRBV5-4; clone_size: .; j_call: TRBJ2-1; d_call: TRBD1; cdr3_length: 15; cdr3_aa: CASSLGQGAYNEQFF
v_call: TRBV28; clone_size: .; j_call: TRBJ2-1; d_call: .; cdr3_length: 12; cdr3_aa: CASSPMYNEQFF
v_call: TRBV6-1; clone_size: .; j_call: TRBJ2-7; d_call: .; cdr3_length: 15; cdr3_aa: CASTLQGAVGYEQYF
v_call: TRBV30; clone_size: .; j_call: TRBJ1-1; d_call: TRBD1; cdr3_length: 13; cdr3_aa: CAWSHTRGPLAFF